The 8 T cell receptor beta chains given below trace back to one sample, sequenced in a study of graft-versus-host responses after intestinal transplantation. These receptors lack a known antigen. The assay was immunoSEQ multiplex PCR, and TCRdb's table has in-frame clones only and misses some. The data contain roughly 80,000 clones, over 75% of them singletons. The sequenced sample was unstimulated CD8+ T cells sorted from spleen or lymph node cells, obtained before transplant. The origin of the receptors is a human donor who was the organ donor for an intestinal transplant.

The V and J genes are TRBV7-9 and TRBJ2-7; D uncertain. Germline V CDR1 and CDR2: SEHNR, FQNEAQ (reference sequence). This CDR3 contains 14 residues. V lost 1 base and J lost 5, with 12 bases in between. CDR3 DNA sequence: TGTGCCAGCAGCTTAGTGGACCCTGGGGACGAGCAGTACTTC. Translating it yields CASSLVDPGDEQYF.

The V and J genes are TRBV6-5 and TRBJ1-2, with unresolved D. The germline gives CDR1 MNHEY, CDR2 SVGAGI. Trimming removed 0 bases at V and 2 bases at J, with 4 bases between. The CDR3 runs 13 residues. The CDR3 nucleotides read TGTGCCAGCAGTTACTCGGAAAACTATGGCTACACCTTC. Its protein product is CASSYSENYGYTF.

CDR3 sequence reads: CASSLGQGANTEAFF. CDR3 nucleotides: TGCGCCAGCAGCTTGGGACAGGGGGCGAACACTGAAGCTTTCTTT. The chain has TRBV5-1 and TRBJ1-1, with 10 bases aligning to TRBD1. CDR3 size: 15 residues. CDR1 is SGHRS and CDR2 is YFSETQ in the germline V gene. Trimming cost V 0 bases and J 1 base; bases outside gene matches: 0.

This chain uses TRBV9 with TRBJ1-2; 8 nucleotides line up with TRBD1. The V and J ends lost 1 base and 4 bases, in that order; junction bases with no gene match: 6. The CDR3 covers 15 residues. Germline CDR1 is SGDLS and CDR2 is YYNGEE. CDR3 DNA sequence: TGTGCCAGCAGCGTAACTCGACAGGGGTTCTATGGCTACACCTTC. Its translation: CASSVTRQGFYGYTF.

The chain recombines TRBV29-1 with TRBJ2-7; D unclear. The length of the CDR3 is 12 residues. V was shortened by 6 bases and J by 6 bases, with 15 bases between the two germline ends. Germline values: CDR1 SQVTM, CDR2 ANQGSEA. The DNA of the CDR3 is TGCAGCGTCACAGCCATTTCGGGCGAGCAGTACTTC. It specifies CSVTAISGEQYF.

V and J are TRBV28 and TRBJ1-2; no clear D gene. In germline, CDR1 is MDHEN, CDR2 SYDVKM. V lost 4 bases and J lost 8, with 11 bases in between. The CDR3 is 12 amino acids. CDR3: CASSSTRYGYTF. In DNA form, the CDR3 reads TGTGCCAGCAGTTCGACACGATACGGCTACACCTTC.

The gene calls are TRBV18 and TRBJ2-7; no clear D. The CDR3 is 14 amino acids. In germline, CDR1 is KGHSH, CDR2 LQKENI. V shed 0 bases and J shed 3 bases, with 9 bases lying between them. The CDR3 DNA follows: TGTGCCAGCTCACCACCGTCGCTTTACTACGAGCAGTACTTC. Translation: CASSPPSLYYEQYF.

The chain is built from TRBV6-1 and TRBJ2-7; D unclear. CDR1 is MNHNS and CDR2 is SASEGT in the germline V gene. The V end lost 5 bases, the J end lost 2 bases, and 10 bases lay between the germline ends. This CDR3 contains 13 residues. CDR3 loop: CASSLDFTYEQYF. CDR3 bases: TGTGCCAGCAGTTTGGATTTCACCTACGAGCAGTACTTC.